These T cell receptor beta chains were read from a single sample in a study of glioma-infiltrating T cells after dendritic cell vaccination. Sequencing used immunoSEQ multiplex PCR; TCRdb keeps in-frame clones, though not all of them. The repertoire holds about 64,000 clones, with roughly four fifths as singletons. The sample was blood, taken before dendritic cell vaccination. These receptors came from a human donor with glioblastoma. The CDR3 runs from the conserved cysteine through the conserved F or W. D genes are given only for firm matches. Expanded clones are given a class, and other clones once, few, many or no size at all.

cdr3_aa cdr3_nt j_call v_call clone_size d_call
CASIPGGRALNQPQHF TGTGCCAGCATCCCAGGTGGGAGGGCCCTCAATCAGCCCCAGCATTTT TRBJ1-5 TRBV11-2 NA NA
CASSPGLAGGPGREQYF TGTGCCAGCAGCCCCGGACTAGCGGGGGGGCCCGGCCGCGAGCAGTACTTC TRBJ2-7 TRBV13 NA TRBD2
CAISEWDRGPANEKLFF TGTGCCATCAGTGAGTGGGACAGGGGGCCGGCTAATGAAAAACTGTTTTTT TRBJ1-4 TRBV10-3 NA TRBD1
CASSLAGQGTDTQYF TGTGCCAGCAGCTTGGCCGGGCAGGGGACAGATACGCAGTATTTT TRBJ2-3 TRBV5-4 NA NA
CASSIGPSGGLGDTQYF TGTGCCAGTAGTATAGGGCCTAGCGGGGGGCTTGGAGATACGCAGTATTTT TRBJ2-3 TRBV19 NA TRBD2
CASTRTSGGADGELFF TGTGCCAGCACCCGGACTAGCGGGGGGGCGGACGGGGAGCTGTTTTTT TRBJ2-2 TRBV9 NA TRBD2
CASSLRTGTNEKLFF TGTGCCAGCAGCTTGAGGACAGGGACAAATGAAAAACTGTTTTTT TRBJ1-4 TRBV5-5 once TRBD1
CASSLGQGSYNEQFF TGCGCCAGCAGCTTAGGCCAGGGATCCTACAATGAGCAGTTCTTC TRBJ2-1 TRBV5-1 NA NA
CASSRGGQGGYEQYF TGTGCCAGTAGTAGAGGTGGACAGGGGGGATACGAGCAGTACTTC TRBJ2-7 TRBV19 NA TRBD1
CASSPPGQGGGYTF TGTGCCAGTAGTCCCCCGGGACAGGGAGGAGGCTACACCTTC TRBJ1-2 TRBV19 NA TRBD1
CASSGWTGGALANTGELFF TGTGCCAGCAGCGGGTGGACAGGGGGAGCCCTAGCCAACACCGGGGAGCTGTTTTTT TRBJ2-2 TRBV2 NA TRBD1
CAWSMNRDSPLHF TGTGCCTGGAGTATGAACAGGGATTCACCCCTCCACTTT TRBJ1-6 TRBV30 once NA
CASSITQGAETQYF TGTGCCAGTAGTATTACACAGGGAGCGGAGACCCAGTACTTC TRBJ2-5 TRBV19 NA NA
CASSLALGGFQPQHF TGTGCCAGCAGCTTAGCGCTCGGGGGGTTTCAGCCCCAGCATTTT TRBJ1-5 TRBV7-2 NA NA
CASRSRDMNTGELFF TGCGCCAGCAGATCCCGGGACATGAACACCGGGGAGCTGTTTTTT TRBJ2-2 TRBV10-2 few NA
CASSLEAVETQYF TGTGCCAGCAGCTTGGAGGCGGTGGAGACCCAGTACTTC TRBJ2-5 TRBV5-6 NA NA
CASSARTGGAYEQYF TGTGCCAGCAGCGCACGGACAGGGGGAGCCTACGAGCAGTACTTC TRBJ2-7 TRBV21-1 medium-sized NA
CASSPGGGARDTQYF TGTGCCAGCTCACCGGGCGGGGGGGCGAGAGATACGCAGTATTTT TRBJ2-3 TRBV18 NA TRBD2
CASTGQVNQPQHF TGTGCCAGTACGGGACAGGTCAATCAGCCCCAGCATTTT TRBJ1-5 TRBV19 few TRBD1
CSVEGRAGEQYF TGCAGCGTTGAAGGCAGGGCCGGAGAGCAGTACTTC TRBJ2-7 TRBV29-1 once NA
CASSGQGTDTQYF TGTGCCAGCAGTGGGCAGGGCACAGATACGCAGTATTTT TRBJ2-3 TRBV25-1 NA NA
CASNTDRGNLGNSNQPQHF TGTGCCAGCAACACCGACAGGGGAAATCTGGGTAATAGCAATCAGCCCCAGCATTTT TRBJ1-5 TRBV7-9 NA TRBD1
CASSFGGAETQYF TGTGCCAGCAGCTTCGGGGGGGCAGAGACCCAGTACTTC TRBJ2-5 TRBV2 once TRBD2
CAFSTGGDSPLHF TGTGCCTTCAGCACAGGGGGGGACTCACCCCTCCACTTT TRBJ1-6 TRBV30 NA TRBD1
CASSYGQAETQYF TGTGCCAGCAGCTACGGACAAGCGGAGACCCAGTACTTC TRBJ2-5 TRBV5-6 NA NA
CASIVGGLAPYNEQFF TGTGCCAGCATCGTGGGGGGACTAGCGCCCTACAATGAGCAGTTCTTC TRBJ2-1 TRBV7-2 few TRBD2
CASRVTGSHQPQHF TGTGCCAGCAGAGTGACAGGGTCCCATCAGCCCCAGCATTTT TRBJ1-5 TRBV2 NA TRBD1
CASSLRGTDTQYF TGCGCCAGCAGCTTGCGGGGCACAGATACGCAGTATTTT TRBJ2-3 TRBV5-1 NA NA
CASSTLTGENYGYTF TGCGCCAGCAGCACTTTGACAGGGGAAAACTATGGCTACACCTTC TRBJ1-2 TRBV5-1 once TRBD1
CASSQFIGQGAGEQYF TGCGCCAGCAGCCAGTTTATCGGACAGGGGGCAGGGGAGCAGTACTTC TRBJ2-7 TRBV4-1 once TRBD1
CASSYTPLSRDSQETQYF TGTGCCAGCAGCTACACCCCTCTATCCCGGGACTCCCAAGAGACCCAGTACTTC TRBJ2-5 TRBV11-2 NA NA